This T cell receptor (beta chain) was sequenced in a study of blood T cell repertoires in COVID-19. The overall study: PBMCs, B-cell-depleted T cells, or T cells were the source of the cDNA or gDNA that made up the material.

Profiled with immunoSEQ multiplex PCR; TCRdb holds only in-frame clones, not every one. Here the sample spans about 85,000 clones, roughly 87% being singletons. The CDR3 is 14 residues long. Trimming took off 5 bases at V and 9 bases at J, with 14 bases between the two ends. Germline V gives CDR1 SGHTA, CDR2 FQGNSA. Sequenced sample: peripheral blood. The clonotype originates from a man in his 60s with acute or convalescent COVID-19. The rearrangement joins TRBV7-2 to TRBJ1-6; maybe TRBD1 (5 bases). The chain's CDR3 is CASSPSVGGSPLHF. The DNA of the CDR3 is TGTGCCAGCAGCCCTTCGGTGGGGGGTTCACCCCTCCACTTT.